Described below is a single T cell receptor beta chain sequence and its context. How the authors handled the data: Scientists estimated how many nucleated cells there were by amplifying reference gene primers. TCRdb's copy holds only in-frame clones and misses some; the assay was immunoSEQ multiplex PCR. That table gives V, J and clone size, and the DNA gave D and trimming. The sample lists some 87,000 clones, over 70% occurring once. The data were taken from a study of blood T cell repertoires in COVID-19. Across the study: Acute and convalescent COVID-19 specimens originated in the United States, Italy and Spain. The analysed material was cDNA or gDNA that came from T cells, B-cell-depleted T cells, or PBMCs.

Germline V gives CDR1 LGHDT, CDR2 YNNKEL (reference sequence). The ends lost 4 bases at V and 0 bases at J; junction bases unmatched: 6. This CDR3 has 18 amino acids. The sequenced sample was peripheral blood. This receptor was obtained from a man at least 80 years old with active or convalescent COVID-19. The chain carries TRBV3-1 (or the pseudogene TRBV3-2) and TRBJ2-4; 13 bases fit TRBD2. The CDR3 spells CASSRGTSGGVAKNIQYF. The DNA for the CDR3 is TGTGCCAGCAGCCGAGGCACTAGCGGGGGGGTAGCCAAAAACATTCAGTACTTC.